These 2 T cell receptor beta chains were all obtained from the same sample, sequenced in a study of blood T cell repertoires in COVID-19. The table came from immunoSEQ multiplex PCR; TCRdb's copy has only in-frame clones and leaves some out. The sample yields about 98,000 clones, around nine tenths seen once. Sequenced material: peripheral blood. Receptor source: a man over 45 with acute or convalescent COVID-19.

This clone was counted once. This chain links TRBV9 with TRBJ2-5, with 8 bases identical to TRBD2. The CDR3 is 16 residues long. Unmatched junction bases numbered 7, after V lost 1 base and J lost 2 bases. In germline, CDR1 is SGDLS, CDR2 YYNGEE. The CDR3 is CASSVLAGGPQETQYF. The CDR3 DNA is TGTGCCAGCAGCGTACTGGCGGGAGGACCACAAGAGACCCAGTACTTC.

The chain combines TRBV18 with TRBJ2-1, with TRBD2 matching 14 bases. With 6 bases clipped from V and 2 bases from J, the junction kept 6 bases outside the gene matches. CDR3 length: 17 amino acids. Germline values: CDR1 KGHSH, CDR2 LQKENI. The DNA of the CDR3 is TGTGCCAGCTCTTCGACTAGCGGGAGGGGGACCTACAATGAGCAGTTCTTC. This translates into CASSSTSGRGTYNEQFF.